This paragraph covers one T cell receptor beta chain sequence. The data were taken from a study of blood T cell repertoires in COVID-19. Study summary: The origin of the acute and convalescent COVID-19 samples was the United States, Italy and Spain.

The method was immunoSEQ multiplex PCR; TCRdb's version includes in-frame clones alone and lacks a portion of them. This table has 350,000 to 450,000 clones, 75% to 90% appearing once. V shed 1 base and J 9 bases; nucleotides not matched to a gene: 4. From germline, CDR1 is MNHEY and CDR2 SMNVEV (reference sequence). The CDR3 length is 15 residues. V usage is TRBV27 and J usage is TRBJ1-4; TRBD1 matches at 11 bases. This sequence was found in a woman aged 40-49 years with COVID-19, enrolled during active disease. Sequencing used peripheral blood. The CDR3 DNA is TGTGCCAGCAGTTTATTAGGACAGGGGGCGAAAAAACTGTTTTTT. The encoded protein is CASSLLGQGAKKLFF.